The 2 T cell receptor beta chains below were found in one sample sequenced in a study of blood T cells in healthy people across ages. Next came a second PCR, run for roughly 6 to 11 cycles, which used a sample-barcoded 5' primer along with a J-beta primer mix. From the 5' RACE reads, TCRdb called clonotypes with MiXCR, one entry per CDR3 protein. The table includes more than 750,000 distinct CDR3 sequences, about 28% detected once. In addition, the sample was reused for a study of T cells of mothers and their children.

Sequences were obtained from blood. Receptor source: a woman in her 40s in good health.

The chain couples TRBV20-1 to TRBJ1-5, with D possibly matching TRBD1 (6 bases). Germline V gene lookup returns CDR1 DFQATT and CDR2 SNEGSKA (reference sequence). The CDR3 contains 14 residues. V was cut by 2 bases and J by 0 bases, with 8 bases left in between. The CDR3 region has the DNA TGCAGTGCTAGACAGGGGAATAGCAATCAGCCCCAGCATTTT. It encodes CSARQGNSNQPQHF.

This clonotype was counted once. The J gene is TRBJ2-7, the V gene TRBV5-1; a possible D gene is TRBD2 (6 bases). Germline V gene sequence: CDR1 SGHRS, CDR2 YFSETQ. The CDR3 spans 15 residues. V was trimmed by 3 bases and J by 3 bases, leaving 16 bases between them. CDR3 sequence reads: CASSSSPSANYEQYF. The CDR3 bases are TGCGCCAGCAGCTCCAGTCCTAGCGCAAACTACGAGCAGTACTTC.